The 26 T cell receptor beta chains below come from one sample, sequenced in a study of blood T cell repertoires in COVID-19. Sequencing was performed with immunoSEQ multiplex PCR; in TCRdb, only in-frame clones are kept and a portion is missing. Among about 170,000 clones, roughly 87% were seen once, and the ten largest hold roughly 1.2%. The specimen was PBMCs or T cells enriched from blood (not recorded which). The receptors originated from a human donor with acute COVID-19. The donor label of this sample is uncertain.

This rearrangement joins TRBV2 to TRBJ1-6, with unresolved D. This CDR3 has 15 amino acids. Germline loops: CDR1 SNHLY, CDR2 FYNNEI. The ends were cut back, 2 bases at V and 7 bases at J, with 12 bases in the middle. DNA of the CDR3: TGTGCCAGCAGTGAATTGAGGGTGCGGAATTCACCCCTCCACTTT. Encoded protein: CASSELRVRNSPLHF.

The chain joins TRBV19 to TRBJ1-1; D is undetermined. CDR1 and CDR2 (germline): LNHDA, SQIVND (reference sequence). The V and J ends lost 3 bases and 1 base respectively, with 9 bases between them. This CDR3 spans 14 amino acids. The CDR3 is CASSMIGGNTEAFF. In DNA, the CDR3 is TGTGCCAGTAGTATGATAGGCGGGAACACTGAAGCTTTCTTT.

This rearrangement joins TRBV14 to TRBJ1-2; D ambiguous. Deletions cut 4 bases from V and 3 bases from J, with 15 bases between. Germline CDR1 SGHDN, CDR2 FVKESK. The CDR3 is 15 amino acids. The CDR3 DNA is TGTGCCAGCAGCCCCCTGCGGCGGGTTGACTATGGCTACACCTTC. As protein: CASSPLRRVDYGYTF.

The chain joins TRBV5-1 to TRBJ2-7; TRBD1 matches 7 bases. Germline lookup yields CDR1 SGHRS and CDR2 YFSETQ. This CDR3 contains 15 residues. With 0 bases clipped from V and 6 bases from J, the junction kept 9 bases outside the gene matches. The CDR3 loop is CASSLVETGTREQYF. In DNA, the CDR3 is TGCGCCAGCAGCTTGGTCGAGACAGGGACCCGCGAGCAGTACTTC.

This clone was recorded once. This chain's CDR3 is CSVEGRALNYGYTF. The CDR3 nucleotides are TGCAGCGTTGAAGGCAGGGCCCTTAACTATGGCTACACCTTC. The chain has TRBV29-1 and TRBJ1-2, with D possibly matching TRBD1 (5 bases). The CDR3 is 14 amino acids. With 1 base removed from V and 1 base from J, the gap between germline ends came to 10 bases. The germline V gene has CDR1 SQVTM and CDR2 ANQGSEA.

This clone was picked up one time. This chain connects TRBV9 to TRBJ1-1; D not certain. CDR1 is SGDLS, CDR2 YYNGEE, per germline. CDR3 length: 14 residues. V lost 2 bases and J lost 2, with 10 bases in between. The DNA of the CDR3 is TGTGCCAGCAGCGTTTCACTTGTCAACACTGAAGCTTTCTTT. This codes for CASSVSLVNTEAFF.

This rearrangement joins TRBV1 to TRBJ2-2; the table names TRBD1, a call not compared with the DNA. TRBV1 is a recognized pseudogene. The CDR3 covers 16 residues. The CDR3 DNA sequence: TGCACCAGCAGCCGGTCAGGGCAGTATAACACCGGGGAGCTGTTTTTT. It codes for CTSSRSGQYNTGELFF.

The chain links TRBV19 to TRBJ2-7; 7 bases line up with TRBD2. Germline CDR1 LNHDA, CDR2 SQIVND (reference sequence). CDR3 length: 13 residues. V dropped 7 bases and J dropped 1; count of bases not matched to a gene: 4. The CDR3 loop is CASNGEGSYEQYF. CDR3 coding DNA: TGTGCCAGTAACGGGGAGGGGTCCTACGAGCAGTACTTC.

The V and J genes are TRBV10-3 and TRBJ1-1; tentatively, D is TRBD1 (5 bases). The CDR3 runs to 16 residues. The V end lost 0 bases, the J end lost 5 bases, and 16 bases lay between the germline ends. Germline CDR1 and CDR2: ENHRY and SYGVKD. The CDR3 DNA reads TGTGCCATCAGTGAGTCGGGCATCAGGGTTGGAACTGAAGCTTTCTTT. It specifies CAISESGIRVGTEAFF.

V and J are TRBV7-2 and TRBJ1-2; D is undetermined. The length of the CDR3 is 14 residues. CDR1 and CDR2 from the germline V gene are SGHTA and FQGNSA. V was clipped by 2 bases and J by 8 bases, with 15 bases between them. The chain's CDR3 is CASSLLYPPVGYTF. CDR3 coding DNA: TGTGCCAGCAGCTTACTGTACCCCCCAGTCGGCTACACCTTC.

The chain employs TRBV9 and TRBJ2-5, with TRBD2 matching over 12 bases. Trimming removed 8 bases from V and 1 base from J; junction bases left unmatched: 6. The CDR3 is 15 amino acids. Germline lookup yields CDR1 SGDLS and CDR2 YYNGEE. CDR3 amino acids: CASAQLAGGQETQYF. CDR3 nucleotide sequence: TGTGCCAGTGCTCAACTAGCGGGAGGCCAAGAGACCCAGTACTTC.

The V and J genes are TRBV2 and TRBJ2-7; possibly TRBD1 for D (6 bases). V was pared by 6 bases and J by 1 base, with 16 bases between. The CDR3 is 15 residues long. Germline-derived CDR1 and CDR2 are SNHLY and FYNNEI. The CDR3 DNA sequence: TGTGCCAGCAGCCCCCAATGGACAGCTTCCTACGAGCAGTACTTC. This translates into CASSPQWTASYEQYF. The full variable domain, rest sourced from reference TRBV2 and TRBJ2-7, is EPEVTQTPSHQVTQMGQEVILRCVPISNHLYFYWYRQILGQKVEFLVSFYNNEISEKSEIFDDQFSVERPDGSNFTLKIRSTKLEDSAMYFCASSPQWTASYEQYFGPGTRLTVT.

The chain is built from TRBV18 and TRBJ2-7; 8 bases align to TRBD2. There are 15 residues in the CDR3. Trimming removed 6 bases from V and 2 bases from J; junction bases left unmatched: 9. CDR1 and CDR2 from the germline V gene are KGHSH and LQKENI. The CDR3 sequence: CASSAGRGGTYEQYF. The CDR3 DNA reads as TGTGCCAGCTCCGCCGGGAGGGGGGGCACCTACGAGCAGTACTTC.

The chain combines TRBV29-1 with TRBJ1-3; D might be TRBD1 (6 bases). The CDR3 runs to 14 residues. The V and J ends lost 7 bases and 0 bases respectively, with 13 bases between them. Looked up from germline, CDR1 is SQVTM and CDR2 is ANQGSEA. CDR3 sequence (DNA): TGCAGCGCCACAGGGTCGGGCTCTGGAAACACCATATATTTT. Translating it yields CSATGSGSGNTIYF.

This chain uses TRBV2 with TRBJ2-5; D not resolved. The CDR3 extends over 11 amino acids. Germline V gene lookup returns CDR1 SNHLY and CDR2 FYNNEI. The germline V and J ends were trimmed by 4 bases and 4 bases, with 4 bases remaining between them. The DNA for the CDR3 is TGTGCCAGCAGTGTAGTAGAGACCCAGTACTTC. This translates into CASSVVETQYF. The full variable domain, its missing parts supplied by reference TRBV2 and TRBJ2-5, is EPEVTQTPSHQVTQMGQEVILRCVPISNHLYFYWYRQILGQKVEFLVSFYNNEISEKSEIFDDQFSVERPDGSNFTLKIRSTKLEDSAMYFCASSVVETQYFGPGTRLLVL.

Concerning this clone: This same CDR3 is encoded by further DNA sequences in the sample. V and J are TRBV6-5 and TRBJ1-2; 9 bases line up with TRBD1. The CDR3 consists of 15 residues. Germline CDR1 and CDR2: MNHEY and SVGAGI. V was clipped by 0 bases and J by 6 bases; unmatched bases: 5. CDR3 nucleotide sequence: TGTGCCAGCAGTTACTCTCCGGGACAGGGACATGGCTACACCTTC. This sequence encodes CASSYSPGQGHGYTF.

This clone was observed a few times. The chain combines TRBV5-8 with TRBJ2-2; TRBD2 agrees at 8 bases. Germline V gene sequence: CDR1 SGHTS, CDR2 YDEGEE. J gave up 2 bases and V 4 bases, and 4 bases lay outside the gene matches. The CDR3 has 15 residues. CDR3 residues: CASSLSGANTGELFF. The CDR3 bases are TGTGCCAGCAGCCTTAGCGGGGCTAACACCGGGGAGCTGTTTTTT. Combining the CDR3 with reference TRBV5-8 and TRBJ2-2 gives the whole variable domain EAGVTQSPTHLIKTRGQQATLRCSPISGHTSVYWYQQALGLGLQFLLWYDEGEERNRGNFPPRFSGRQFPNYSSELNVNALELEDSALYLCASSLSGANTGELFFGEGSRLTVL.

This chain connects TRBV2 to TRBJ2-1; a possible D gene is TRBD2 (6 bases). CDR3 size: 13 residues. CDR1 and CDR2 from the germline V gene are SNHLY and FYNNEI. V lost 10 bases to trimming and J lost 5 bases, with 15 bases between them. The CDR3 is CATRLDINNEQFF. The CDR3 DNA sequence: TGTGCCACCAGACTAGACATCAACAATGAGCAGTTCTTC.

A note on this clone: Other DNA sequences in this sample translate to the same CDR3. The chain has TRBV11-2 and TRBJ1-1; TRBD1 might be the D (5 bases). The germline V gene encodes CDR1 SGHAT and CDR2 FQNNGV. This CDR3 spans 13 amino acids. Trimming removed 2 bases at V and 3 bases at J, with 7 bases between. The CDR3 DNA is TGTGCCAGCAGCTTACAGGGTGACACTGAAGCTTTCTTT. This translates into CASSLQGDTEAFF.

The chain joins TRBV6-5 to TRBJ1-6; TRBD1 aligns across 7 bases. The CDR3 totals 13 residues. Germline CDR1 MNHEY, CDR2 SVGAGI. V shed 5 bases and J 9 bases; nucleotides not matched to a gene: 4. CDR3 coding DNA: TGTGCCAGCAGTCTAGACAGGGTTTCACCCCTCCACTTT. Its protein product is CASSLDRVSPLHF.

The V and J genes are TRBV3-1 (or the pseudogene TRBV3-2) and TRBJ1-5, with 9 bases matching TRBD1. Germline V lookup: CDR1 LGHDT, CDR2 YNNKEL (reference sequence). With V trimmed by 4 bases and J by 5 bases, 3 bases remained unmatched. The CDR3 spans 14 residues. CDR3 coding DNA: TGTGCCAGCAGCCTCCGGACAGGGGATCAGCCCCAGCATTTT. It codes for CASSLRTGDQPQHF.

CDR3 sequence: CASSQDEGRETQYF. The CDR3 region has the DNA TGTGCCAGCAGCCAAGATGAAGGGAGGGAGACCCAGTACTTC. The chain recombines TRBV3-1 (or the pseudogene TRBV3-2) with TRBJ2-5; possibly TRBD2 for D (6 bases). Germline CDR1 and CDR2: LGHDT and YNNKEL (reference sequence). This CDR3 spans 14 amino acids. V lost 0 bases, J lost 5 bases, and 10 bases lay in between.

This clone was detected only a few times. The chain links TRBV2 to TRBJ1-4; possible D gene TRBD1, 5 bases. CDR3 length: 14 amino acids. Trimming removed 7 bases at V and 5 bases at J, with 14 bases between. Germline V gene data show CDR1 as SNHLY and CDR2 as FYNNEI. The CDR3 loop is CASTGEWANEKLFF. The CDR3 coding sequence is TGTGCCAGCACGGGGGAGTGGGCGAATGAAAAACTGTTTTTT.

This chain's CDR3 is CASSLGQVNTGELFF. As DNA, the CDR3 is TGTGCCAGCAGCTTGGGGCAGGTTAACACCGGGGAGCTGTTTTTT. The V call is TRBV5-4, the J call TRBJ2-2; D is ambiguous. The CDR3 has 15 amino acids. Trimming took 0 bases from V and 2 from J, leaving 8 bases between them. Germline-derived CDR1 and CDR2 are SGHNT and YYREEE (reference sequence).

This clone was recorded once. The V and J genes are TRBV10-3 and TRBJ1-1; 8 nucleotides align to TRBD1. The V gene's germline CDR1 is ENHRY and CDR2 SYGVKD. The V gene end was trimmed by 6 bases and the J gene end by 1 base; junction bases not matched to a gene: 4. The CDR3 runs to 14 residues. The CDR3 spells CAIRSDRGNTEAFF. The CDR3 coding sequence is TGTGCCATCAGGTCTGACAGGGGGAACACTGAAGCTTTCTTT.

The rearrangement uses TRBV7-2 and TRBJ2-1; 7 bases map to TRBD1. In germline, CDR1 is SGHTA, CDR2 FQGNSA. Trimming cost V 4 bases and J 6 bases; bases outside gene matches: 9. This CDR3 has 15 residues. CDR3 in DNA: TGTGCCAGCAGCTCGGACAGGTCTTTTAGCAATGAGCAGTTCTTC. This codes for CASSSDRSFSNEQFF.